The rows below give T cell receptor beta chains drawn from one sample of a study of CD8 T cells in Susac syndrome. TCRdb reprocessed the immunoSEQ multiplex PCR reads via MiXCR and lists one record per CDR3 protein. Of under 550,000 distinct CDR3 sequences in the sample, approximately 85% were seen once. The sample consisted of CD8+ T cells from PBMCs. Receptors were obtained from a human donor with multiple sclerosis. Each CDR3 is given with its conserved first and last residue. D genes are given only for firm matches. Only some rows state a clone size, as once, few, many or a class for expanded clones.

>TRBV16|TRBJ2-2|-|-
TGTGCCAGCAGCCAATTGATGGGCTTTGGCGGGGAGCTGTTTTTT
CASSQLMGFGGELFF
>TRBV3-1|TRBJ2-6|-|-
TGTGCCAGCAGCCAAGATTACGGGAGAACCGGGGCCAACGTCCTGACTTTC
CASSQDYGRTGANVLTF
>TRBV4-1|TRBJ2-1|-|-
TGCGCCAGCAGCCAAGATATGGGGCAGGGAAAATACAATGAGCAGTTCTTC
CASSQDMGQGKYNEQFF
>TRBV5-1|TRBJ1-4|TRBD1|-
TGCGCCAGCAGCACCGGGACAGGAAGTGAAAAACTGTTTTTT
CASSTGTGSEKLFF
>TRBV7-9|TRBJ2-1|TRBD2|-
TGTGCCAGCAGCTTACCCACGGGGGGGCCCTACAATGAGCAGTTCTTC
CASSLPTGGPYNEQFF
>TRBV28|TRBJ2-7|-|-
TGTGCCAGCAGTTTTCCCAGGGGCGAGCAGTACTTC
CASSFPRGEQYF
>TRBV19|TRBJ1-1|-|-
TGTGCCCACGGAGCAGGGCTAATCATGAACACTGAAGCTTTCTTT
CAHGAGLIMNTEAFF
>TRBV27|TRBJ1-5|TRBD1|-
TGTGCCAGCAGTTTGGGATCCGTCGCAGGGGGGAGGGAGCCCCAGCATTTT
CASSLGSVAGGREPQHF
>TRBV5-1|TRBJ1-4|TRBD1|-
TGCGCCAGCAGCTTGGCCGGGACAGGGGGCGAAAAACTGTTTTTT
CASSLAGTGGEKLFF
>TRBV25-1|TRBJ2-7|TRBD1|-
TGTGCCAGCAGCAAGCCACAGGGGCTGGCCTACGAGCAGTACTTC
CASSKPQGLAYEQYF
>TRBV12-3/TRBV12-4|TRBJ1-1|TRBD1|-
TGTGCCAGCAGTAATTCCGACAGGGGCACTGAAGCTTTCTTT
CASSNSDRGTEAFF
>TRBV15|TRBJ1-1|-|once
TGTGCCACCAGCAGGGTGCCGGCCAAAGAAGCTTTCTTT
CATSRVPAKEAFF
>TRBV6-2/TRBV6-3|TRBJ2-1|-|once
TGTGCCAGCAGAGAGACAGACAATGAGCAGTTCTTC
CASRETDNEQFF
>TRBV4-1|TRBJ2-3|TRBD2|once
TGCGCCAGCAGCCAAGTGAGCGGGGGGTCTCACTTTAAGCAGTATTTT
CASSQVSGGSHFKQYF
>TRBV18|TRBJ1-5|-|-
TGTGCCAGCTCACCGGTCAGGGTGAACCAGCCCCAGCATTTT
CASSPVRVNQPQHF
>TRBV3-1|TRBJ2-5|TRBD2|-
TGTGCCAGCAGCCCCCCCGTAGTAGCGGGGGGCCGTGAAGAGACCCAGTACTTC
CASSPPVVAGGREETQYF
>TRBV14|TRBJ2-2|-|-
TGTGCCAGCAGCCAAGAAGAGGGAAGGGACACCGGGGAGCTGTTTTTT
CASSQEEGRDTGELFF
>TRBV9|TRBJ2-1|TRBD2|-
TGTGCCAGCAGCTTCCTAGCGGGAGTCTCCTACAATGAGCAGTTCTTC
CASSFLAGVSYNEQFF
>TRBV4-1|TRBJ1-2|-|once
TGCGCCAGCAGCCCCCTGGGGGGGGACTATGGCTACACCTTC
CASSPLGGDYGYTF
>TRBV20-1|TRBJ1-4|-|-
TGCAGTGCTACGATCGGGGGAAGGGATGCTAATGAAAAACTGTTTTTT
CSATIGGRDANEKLFF
>TRBV25-1|TRBJ2-7|TRBD1|-
TGTGCCAGCAGTGAATTGGGACAGGGGCCTTATCAGCAGTACTTC
CASSELGQGPYQQYF
>TRBV25-1|TRBJ1-6|-|-
TGTGCCAGCAGTGATTGGGACAAAAATAATTCACCCCTCCACTTT
CASSDWDKNNSPLHF
>TRBV29-1|TRBJ1-1|-|few
TGCAGCGTTCACCGTGGGGAAGGCACTGAAGCTTTCTTT
CSVHRGEGTEAFF
>TRBV6-1|TRBJ2-5|-|-
TGTGCCAGCAGCCCGGGGTCGGGGGAGACCCAGTACTTC
CASSPGSGETQYF
>TRBV11-3|TRBJ2-6|-|-
TGTGCCAGCAGCTTAGGCGTGGGACTCCCTGATCCGTCTGGGGCCAACGTCCTGACTTTC
CASSLGVGLPDPSGANVLTF
>TRBV27|TRBJ1-1|-|-
TGTGCCAGCAGCTCACTACTAGGGGGGGTAGCTTTCTTT
CASSSLLGGVAFF
>TRBV3-1|TRBJ2-5|-|-
TGTGCCAGCAGCCAAACCCCCGGGACAACCCGTCAAGAGACCCAGTACTTC
CASSQTPGTTRQETQYF
>TRBV13|TRBJ2-7|-|-
TGTGCCAGCAGCTTGCGGGACATCTACGAGCAGTACTTC
CASSLRDIYEQYF
>TRBV2|TRBJ1-5|TRBD1|-
TGTGCCAGCAGTGAAACGGGGACAGGGGCTTATTTTGGGAATCAGCCCCAGCATTTT
CASSETGTGAYFGNQPQHF
>TRBV3-1|TRBJ1-1|-|-
TGTGCCAGCAGCCGAGGGGGTGCCACTGAAGCTTTCTTT
CASSRGGATEAFF